This TCR beta chain was retrieved from a study of T cell repertoires in cytomegalovirus infection. Each CDR3 protein gets one entry after TCRdb re-called the reads with MiXCR. The sample holds about 470,000 distinct CDR3 sequences, about 42% seen once. Details on this clonotype: Antigen specificity is unknown.

There are 13 residues in the CDR3. Germline V gives CDR1 MNHEY, CDR2 SVGEGT. V gave up 7 bases and J gave up 2 bases, with 12 bases separating them. This clonotype was obtained from a human donor in good health (CMV status not recorded). Some clones in this sample may be carry-over from other donors' samples. Here the sequenced sample was cultured PBMCs, taken from culture after CMV antigen stimulation. The rearrangement links TRBV6-2 or TRBV6-3 to TRBJ2-7; the D is unclear. This chain's CDR3 is CASIGGDTYEQYF. Written as DNA, the CDR3 is TGTGCCAGCATCGGTGGTGACACCTACGAGCAGTACTTC.